This record concerns one T cell receptor beta chain sequence. The data were obtained in a study of beta chain features in type 1 diabetes. This CDR3 is built from 19 residues. Trimming removed 2 bases from V and 4 bases from J, with 24 bases in between. Germline values: CDR1 SEHNR, CDR2 FQNEAQ (reference sequence). Every bit of the isolated RNA underwent reverse transcription, so sequencing read expressed TCRB transcripts. This table comes from immunoSEQ multiplex PCR, and its TCRdb copy is limited to in-frame clones, with some not included. In the table there are hundreds of thousands of clones, about 17% of which are singletons.

The sample taken for sequencing was naive CD4+ T cells from blood. This clonotype originated in a woman younger than 30 in good health. The chain is built from TRBV7-9 and TRBJ2-1, with D unclear. As DNA, the CDR3 is TGTGCCAGCAGCTTACGTCCCCGGAAAACACCGACAAGTTACAATGAGCAGTTCTTC. Translation gives CASSLRPRKTPTSYNEQFF.